These 32 T cell receptor beta chains were all obtained from the same sample, sequenced in a study of PD-L1 blockade in urothelial cancer (dated by TCRdb to 2016 to 2017). The protocol used for the library was the immunoSEQ multiplex PCR assay. The immuneACCESS repertoire file appears here via TCRdb, limited to in-frame rearrangements. These files lack a portion of the clones; in checked studies, under half of the deficit traces to unresolved V genes, and the cause of the others is not known. The sample yields about 88,000 clones; more than 90% were counted once. In total, the top ten clones hold 8.5% to 9.5% of the sample. Sequenced material: PBMCs, taken around atezolizumab (anti-PD-L1) treatment. These receptor sequences come from a man in his fifties or sixties with urothelial cancer.

The J gene is TRBJ2-3, the V gene TRBV18; TRBD2 is a possible D gene (6 bases). V was shortened by 3 bases and J by 9 bases, with 19 bases between the two germline ends. Germline CDR1 KGHSH, CDR2 LQKENI. The CDR3 extends over 15 amino acids. The CDR3 protein is CASSPTNGGDSTQYF. The CDR3 bases are TGTGCCAGCTCACCCACAAACGGCGGGGATAGCACGCAGTATTTT.

The V call is TRBV27, the J call TRBJ2-1, with TRBD1 matching over 7 bases. This CDR3 is 14 amino acids long. Germline CDR1 MNHEY, CDR2 SMNVEV (reference sequence). V dropped 3 bases and J dropped 9; count of bases not matched to a gene: 8. The CDR3 DNA reads TGTGCCAGCAGTTTCCTATCAGGGGGTGGTGAGCAGTTCTTC. It yields the protein CASSFLSGGGEQFF.

The chain employs TRBV6-5 and TRBJ1-5; D is perhaps TRBD1 (5 bases). V lost 2 bases and J 7 bases, leaving 9 bases between the germline ends. Looked up from germline, CDR1 is MNHEY and CDR2 is SVGAGI. This CDR3 has 13 amino acids. CDR3 coding DNA: TGTGCCAGCAGTTACGACTCAGGGCAGCCCCAGCATTTT. This codes for CASSYDSGQPQHF.

The chain uses TRBV27 and TRBJ2-4; 10 bases map to TRBD1. Germline assignment: CDR1 MNHEY and CDR2 SMNVEV (reference sequence). Trimming removed 3 bases from V and 3 bases from J; junction bases left unmatched: 11. The CDR3 length is 18 residues. The CDR3 coding sequence is TGTGCCAGCAGTTTGCGGACAGGGGGTTTGGTGGGCAAAAACATTCAGTACTTC. Translation: CASSLRTGGLVGKNIQYF.

The rearrangement uses TRBV28 and TRBJ2-1, with TRBD2 identical over 8 bases. The CDR3 sequence is 19 residues long. V shed 5 bases and J 7 bases; nucleotides not matched to a gene: 22. Germline CDR1 is MDHEN and CDR2 is SYDVKM. Here the CDR3 DNA reads TGTGCCAGCAGTCCGAGGACTAGCTCTCGGAGCAGGGTGGGGAATGAGCAGTTCTTC. This translates into CASSPRTSSRSRVGNEQFF.

This chain's CDR3 is CASSFTSGDNEQFF. CDR3 DNA sequence: TGTGCCAGCAGCTTCACTAGCGGCGACAATGAGCAGTTCTTC. The chain couples TRBV11-2 to TRBJ2-1; 8 nucleotides align to TRBD2. The CDR3 totals 14 residues. Germline V gives CDR1 SGHAT, CDR2 FQNNGV. The V segment lost 3 bases and the J segment 5 bases; nucleotides outside the gene matches: 3. Looking up the rest from reference TRBV11-2 and TRBJ2-1 gives the full variable domain: EAGVAQSPRYKIIEKRQSVAFWCNPISGHATLYWYQQILGQGPKLLIQFQNNGVVDDSQLPKDRFSAERLKGVDSTLKIQPAKLEDSAVYLCASSFTSGDNEQFFGPGTRLTVL.

This chain joins TRBV7-3 and TRBJ1-1; 7 nucleotides align to TRBD1. This CDR3 contains 13 residues. Germline V gene sequence: CDR1 SGHTA, CDR2 FQGTGA. The V gene end was trimmed by 5 bases and the J gene end by 5 bases; junction bases not matched to a gene: 5. In DNA, the CDR3 is TGTGCCAGCAGCCAGGTCAGGGGGACTGAAGCTTTCTTT. Its protein product is CASSQVRGTEAFF.

V and J are TRBV6-5 and TRBJ2-3, with TRBD2 identical over 8 bases. This CDR3 region has 16 residues. V lost 0 bases and J lost 1; bases outside the gene matches: 3. Germline V CDR1 and CDR2: MNHEY, SVGAGI. CDR3 nucleotide sequence: TGTGCCAGCAGTTACTCACCAGCGGGGGGCACAGATACGCAGTATTTT. Protein: CASSYSPAGGTDTQYF.

This chain uses TRBV9 with TRBJ2-5; 11 positions match TRBD1. J was trimmed by 5 bases and V by 3 bases; bases with no gene match: 6. Germline V gene data show CDR1 as SGDLS and CDR2 as YYNGEE. This CDR3 contains 15 residues. CDR3 amino acids: CASSGRTGGGETQYF. Here the CDR3 DNA reads TGTGCCAGCAGCGGACGGACAGGGGGCGGGGAGACCCAGTACTTC.

The V and J genes are TRBV6-5 and TRBJ2-5, with D perhaps matching TRBD2 (7 bases). This CDR3 comprises 14 residues. The V gene lost 8 bases and the J gene lost 4 bases, with 17 bases spanning the gap. Germline V CDR1 and CDR2: MNHEY, SVGAGI. The CDR3 coding sequence is TGTGCCAGCGGGGGGGTCAGGGGTGGAGAGACCCAGTACTTC. Translating gives CASGGVRGGETQYF.

Comments on this clone: The germline gene is not matched at one end of the junction; a read error may be the cause. The rearrangement joins TRBV19 to TRBJ1-6; 8 nucleotides align to TRBD1. From germline, CDR1 is LNHDA and CDR2 SQIVND (reference sequence). There are 18 residues in the CDR3. The CDR3 spells CASSIETGTGSNNSSLHF. The CDR3 DNA reads as TGTGCCAGTAGTATAGAAACCGGGACAGGATCTAATAATTCATCCCTCCACTTT.

The gene calls are TRBV15 and TRBJ2-7, with 7 bases that match TRBD1. The germline CDR1 and CDR2 sequences are LNHNV and YYDKDF (reference sequence). CDR3 size: 15 residues. V dropped 4 bases and J dropped 0; count of bases not matched to a gene: 6. DNA for the CDR3: TGTGCCACCAGCAAAGGGGGCCTTGGCTCCTACGAGCAGTACTTC. Its translation: CATSKGGLGSYEQYF.

The gene calls are TRBV30 and TRBJ2-7; 9 bases fit TRBD2. This CDR3 spans 14 amino acids. J gave up 3 bases and V 0 bases, and 3 bases lay outside the gene matches. CDR1 is GTSNPN, CDR2 SVGIG, per germline (reference sequence). This CDR3 reads CAWSVASGIYEQYF. The CDR3 DNA reads TGTGCCTGGAGTGTGGCTAGCGGGATCTACGAGCAGTACTTC.

This clone was observed a handful of times. V is TRBV5-6 and J is TRBJ1-2; D unclear. Trimming removed 4 bases from V and 4 bases from J, with 11 bases in between. Per the germline V gene, CDR1 is SGHDT and CDR2 is YYEEEE. The CDR3 contains 13 residues. CDR3: CASSLASGYGYTF. Here the CDR3 DNA reads TGTGCCAGCAGCCTAGCCAGTGGCTATGGCTACACCTTC.

The chain combines TRBV5-1 with TRBJ2-7; 13 bases agree with TRBD2. The CDR3 totals 16 residues. Unmatched junction bases numbered 2, after V lost 0 bases and J lost 2 bases. Germline loops: CDR1 SGHRS, CDR2 YFSETQ. The chain's CDR3 is CASSLETSGGPYEQYF. The CDR3 nucleotides are TGCGCCAGCAGCTTGGAGACTAGCGGGGGGCCCTACGAGCAGTACTTC.

V gene TRBV30 combines with J gene TRBJ2-5, with D maybe TRBD1 (6 bases). V dropped 5 bases and J dropped 5 bases, with 21 bases sitting between them. This CDR3 spans 15 amino acids. In germline, CDR1 is GTSNPN, CDR2 SVGIG (reference sequence). The CDR3 DNA reads as TGTGCCTGGGGTTCGACAGGCTTAGTAGGGGAGACCCAGTACTTC. This gives the protein CAWGSTGLVGETQYF. Drawing the rest from reference TRBV30 and TRBJ2-5, the complete variable domain is SQTIHQWPATLVQPVGSPLSLECTVEGTSNPNLYWYRQAAGRGLQLLFYSVGIGQISSEVPQNLSASRPQDRQFILSSKKLLLSDSGFYLCAWGSTGLVGETQYFGPGTRLLVL.

This CDR3 reads CASSLGQGLYEQYF. CDR3 coding DNA: TGTGCCAGCAGCTTAGGACAGGGCCTCTACGAGCAGTACTTC. V usage is TRBV7-9 and J usage is TRBJ2-7, with 7 bases fitting TRBD1. The CDR3 runs to 14 residues. V lost 1 base and J lost 3; bases outside the gene matches: 3. From germline, CDR1 is SEHNR and CDR2 FQNEAQ (reference sequence).

The chain links TRBV7-2 to TRBJ2-5; possibly TRBD2 for D (6 bases). Germline CDR1 is SGHTA and CDR2 is FQGNSA. Trimming took 4 bases from V and 7 from J, leaving 19 bases between them. CDR3 size: 15 residues. The CDR3 coding sequence is TGTGCCAGCAGCTCGCGGCGGGTAGCGGCAGGGACCCAGTACTTC. Amino acids: CASSSRRVAAGTQYF.

CDR3 sequence: CAWSVSQYNEKLFF. CDR3 coding DNA: TGTGCCTGGAGTGTTTCACAGTATAATGAAAAACTGTTTTTT. The V gene is TRBV30, the J gene TRBJ1-4; D not resolved. V gave up 0 bases and J gave up 4 bases, with 9 bases separating them. Germline V gene sequence: CDR1 GTSNPN, CDR2 SVGIG (reference sequence). The CDR3 consists of 14 residues.

About this clone itself: The junction and the germline gene differ at one end; a read error may be behind it. The CDR3: CASSPTARDYDYGQYF. The CDR3 region has the DNA TGTGCCAGCAGCCCAACCGCCCGGGACTACGATTACGGGCAGTACTTC. This chain connects TRBV9 to TRBJ2-7; 7 bases map to TRBD2. The CDR3 is made up of 16 amino acids. Germline CDR1 reads SGDLS; CDR2 reads YYNGEE.

The chain employs TRBV9 and TRBJ2-3; D gene unclear. There are 14 residues in the CDR3. V gave up 0 bases and J gave up 10 bases, with 15 bases separating them. The germline V gene has CDR1 SGDLS and CDR2 YYNGEE. The CDR3 DNA follows: TGTGCCAGCAGCGTAGCCGTGGCTAGTGTGGCGCAGTATTTT. Amino acids: CASSVAVASVAQYF.

The genes are TRBV18 and TRBJ2-7, with 12 bases that match TRBD1. Losses at the gene ends were 3 bases for V and 4 bases for J; bases not matched to a gene: 7. Germline V lookup: CDR1 KGHSH, CDR2 LQKENI. The CDR3 spans 16 residues. The CDR3 here is CASSPLGTGGLYEQYF. CDR3 DNA sequence: TGTGCCAGCTCACCGCTAGGGACAGGGGGCTTGTACGAGCAGTACTTC. Based on the CDR3 plus reference TRBV18 and TRBJ2-7, the full variable domain is NAGVMQNPRHLVRRRGQEARLRCSPMKGHSHVYWYRQLPEEGLKFMVYLQKENIIDESGMPKERFSAEFPKEGPSILRIQQVVRGDSAAYFCASSPLGTGGLYEQYFGPGTRLTVT.

The rearrangement uses TRBV5-1 and TRBJ2-2; 7 nucleotides align to TRBD1. The CDR3 has 14 amino acids. V lost 0 bases and J lost 7; bases outside the gene matches: 3. In germline, CDR1 is SGHRS, CDR2 YFSETQ. CDR3 sequence: CASSLDRGGGELFF. The CDR3 coding sequence is TGCGCCAGCAGCTTGGACAGGGGCGGCGGGGAGCTGTTTTTT.

The chain uses TRBV4-2 and TRBJ2-3; 12 nucleotides match TRBD2. This CDR3 spans 17 amino acids. Trimming at V came to 0 bases and at J to 5 bases, leaving 6 bases not matched to a gene. CDR1 is LGHNA, CDR2 YNFKEQ, per germline. CDR3 sequence: CASSQEGLLAGGDTQYF. CDR3 sequence (DNA): TGTGCCAGCAGCCAAGAAGGTCTACTAGCGGGGGGAGATACGCAGTATTTT.

The chain employs TRBV28 and TRBJ2-7, with a tentative D call TRBD1 (7 bases). This CDR3 is built from 15 residues. Trimming stripped 4 bases from V and 4 bases from J, with 17 bases between. Germline V gene data show CDR1 as MDHEN and CDR2 as SYDVKM. This CDR3 reads CASSSPGGLEYEQYF. CDR3 sequence (DNA): TGTGCCAGCAGTTCCCCAGGGGGACTCGAGTACGAGCAGTACTTC.

In DNA, the CDR3 is TGTGCCAGCAGCTCCCGGTCAAATGAGCAGTTCTTC. Translated, it gives CASSSRSNEQFF. V and J are TRBV7-6 and TRBJ2-1; D uncertain. Germline lookup yields CDR1 SGHVS and CDR2 FNYEAQ. Deletions cut 4 bases from V and 7 bases from J, with 8 bases between. This CDR3 spans 12 amino acids.

The chain's CDR3 is CASSLWGSGGIAGALGGSKNIQYF. The CDR3 DNA sequence: TGTGCCAGTAGTCTCTGGGGGTCAGGGGGGATAGCGGGAGCCTTGGGTGGTTCCAAAAACATTCAGTACTTC. V gene TRBV19 combines with J gene TRBJ2-4; 9 bases are shared with TRBD2. This CDR3 spans 24 amino acids. J gave up 2 bases and V 5 bases, and 31 bases lay outside the gene matches. Germline loops: CDR1 LNHDA, CDR2 SQIVND (reference sequence).

The V call is TRBV11-2, the J call TRBJ2-2, with 9 positions matching TRBD1. Germline V gene data show CDR1 as SGHAT and CDR2 as FQNNGV. V shed 5 bases, J shed 6 bases, and the junction held 1 base outside the gene matches. The CDR3 covers 13 residues. The CDR3: CASSRDRAGELFF. Written as DNA, the CDR3 is TGTGCCAGCAGCCGGGACAGGGCCGGGGAGCTGTTTTTT.

The CDR3 sequence is CASSRAGNIYNEQFF. The CDR3 bases are TGTGCCAGCTCACGGGCCGGGAATATCTACAATGAGCAGTTCTTC. V usage is TRBV18 and J usage is TRBJ2-1, with D perhaps matching TRBD2 (5 bases). This CDR3 is 15 amino acids long. Germline CDR1 and CDR2: KGHSH and LQKENI. V lost 4 bases and J 3 bases, leaving 13 bases between the germline ends.

V usage is TRBV5-6 and J usage is TRBJ2-5, with a weak D call TRBD2 (5 bases). V was cut by 4 bases and J by 7 bases, with 20 bases left in between. The CDR3 contains 15 residues. The V gene's germline CDR1 is SGHDT and CDR2 YYEEEE. Written as DNA, the CDR3 is TGTGCCAGCAGCCCACAAATAGACGGAGGAGGGACCCAGTACTTC. This translates into CASSPQIDGGGTQYF.

This clone was seen once. The chain joins TRBV21-1 to TRBJ2-7; the table's D call TRBD1 went unverified against the DNA. TRBV21-1 is a known pseudogene. This CDR3 is built from 11 residues. CDR3 DNA: TGTGCCAGCAGCACCCAGGGTCGTCACACGTTC. As protein: CASSTQGRHTF.

This clone was recorded once. The V and J genes are TRBV13 and TRBJ2-6, with 9 bases identical to TRBD1. Germline-derived CDR1 and CDR2 are PRHDT and FYEKMQ (reference sequence). Trimming cost V 6 bases and J 0 bases; bases outside gene matches: 9. The CDR3 consists of 18 residues. The chain's CDR3 is CASRITGGATSGANVLTF. The CDR3, as DNA: TGTGCCAGCAGAATCACAGGGGGCGCCACCTCTGGGGCCAACGTCCTGACTTTC.